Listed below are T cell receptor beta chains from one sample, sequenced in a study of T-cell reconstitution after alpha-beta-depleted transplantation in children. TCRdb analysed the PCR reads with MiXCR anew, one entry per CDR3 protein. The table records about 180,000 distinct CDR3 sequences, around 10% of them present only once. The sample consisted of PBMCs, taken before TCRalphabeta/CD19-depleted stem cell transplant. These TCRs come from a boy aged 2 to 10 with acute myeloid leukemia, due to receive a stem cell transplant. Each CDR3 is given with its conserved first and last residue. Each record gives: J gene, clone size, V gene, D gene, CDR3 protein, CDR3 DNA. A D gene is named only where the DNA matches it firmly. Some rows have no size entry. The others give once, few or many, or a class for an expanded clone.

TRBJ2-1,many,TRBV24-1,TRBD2,CATSDSGGDEQFF,TGTGCCACCAGTGATAGTGGGGGGGATGAGCAGTTCTTC
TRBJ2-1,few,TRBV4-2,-,CASSQDRDSQFF,TGTGCCAGCAGCCAAGATAGGGACTCCCAGTTCTTC
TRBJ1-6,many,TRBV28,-,CASSLTARSPYSPLHF,TGTGCCAGCAGTCTAACGGCACGGTCCCCCTATTCACCCCTCCACTTT
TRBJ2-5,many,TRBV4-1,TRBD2,CASSQPIAGQETQYF,TGCGCCAGCAGCCAACCAATAGCGGGTCAAGAGACCCAGTACTTC
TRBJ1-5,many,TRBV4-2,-,CASSPRGGEGQPQHF,TGTGCCAGCAGCCCTAGGGGAGGGGAAGGTCAGCCCCAGCATTTT
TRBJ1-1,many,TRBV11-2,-,CASRLGSSAEAFF,TGTGCCAGCAGGCTAGGGAGTTCAGCTGAAGCTTTCTTT
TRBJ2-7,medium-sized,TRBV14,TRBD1,CASSQDTGQGVYEQYF,TGTGCCAGCAGCCAAGATACGGGACAGGGGGTCTACGAGCAGTACTTC
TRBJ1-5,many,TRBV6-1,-,CASSRTFYSNQPQHF,TGTGCCAGCAGTCGGACATTTTATAGCAATCAGCCCCAGCATTTT
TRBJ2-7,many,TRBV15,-,CATSLGGNIDYEQYF,TGTGCCACCAGCCTAGGGGGAAATATCGACTACGAGCAGTACTTC
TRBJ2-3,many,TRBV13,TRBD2,CASSLAGTSHTDTQYF,TGTGCCAGCAGCTTAGCGGGGACTAGCCACACAGATACGCAGTATTTT
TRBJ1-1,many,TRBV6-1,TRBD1,CASSHPGQGGGNEAFF,TGTGCCAGCAGTCATCCGGGACAGGGAGGCGGTAATGAAGCTTTCTTT
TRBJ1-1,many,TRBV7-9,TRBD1,CASSLGTGGRWDTEAFF,TGTGCCAGCAGCTTAGGAACAGGGGGCAGGTGGGACACTGAAGCTTTCTTT
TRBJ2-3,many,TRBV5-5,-,CASSLGTYSTDTQYF,TGTGCCAGCAGCTTGGGCACCTATAGCACAGATACGCAGTATTTT
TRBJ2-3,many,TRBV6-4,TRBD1,CASSAGTGGTDTQYF,TGTGCCAGCAGTGCCGGGACAGGGGGCACAGATACGCAGTATTTT
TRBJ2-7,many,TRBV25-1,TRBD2,CASSEWGSGTYEQYF,TGTGCCAGCAGTGAATGGGGTAGCGGGACCTACGAGCAGTACTTC
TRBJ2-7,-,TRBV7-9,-,CASSLEGGPTYEQYF,TGTGCCAGCAGCTTAGAGGGGGGCCCGACCTACGAGCAGTACTTC
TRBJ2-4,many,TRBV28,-,CASSPPVRVAKNIQYF,TGTGCCAGCAGTCCGCCCGTGCGGGTAGCCAAAAACATTCAGTACTTC
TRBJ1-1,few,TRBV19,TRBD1,CASSTTNRGLITEAFF,TGTGCCAGTAGTACTACAAACAGGGGGCTTATCACTGAAGCTTTCTTT
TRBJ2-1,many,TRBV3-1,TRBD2,CASTRGGLESYNEQFF,TGTGCCAGCACTCGGGGGGGGTTAGAATCCTACAATGAGCAGTTCTTC
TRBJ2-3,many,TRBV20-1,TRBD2,CSASPFLADTDTQYF,TGCAGTGCTAGTCCCTTCCTAGCGGACACAGATACGCAGTATTTT
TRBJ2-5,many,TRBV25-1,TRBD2,CASSEYKTAGGLLETQYF,TGTGCCAGCAGTGAATATAAAACGGCGGGAGGGCTTCTGGAGACCCAGTACTTC
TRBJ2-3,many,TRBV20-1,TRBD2,CSAREWVAGRSDTQYF,TGCAGTGCTAGAGAGTGGGTAGCGGGAAGGTCAGATACGCAGTATTTT
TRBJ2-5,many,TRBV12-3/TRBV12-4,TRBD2,CASSFPSGSGETQYF,TGTGCCAGCAGTTTTCCTAGCGGGAGTGGGGAGACCCAGTACTTC
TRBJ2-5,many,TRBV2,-,CASSYSGLGIMETQYF,TGTGCCAGCAGTTATAGCGGTCTGGGGATAATGGAGACCCAGTACTTC
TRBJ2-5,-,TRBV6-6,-,CASSPGSETQYF,TGTGCCAGCAGCCCCGGGTCAGAGACCCAGTACTTC
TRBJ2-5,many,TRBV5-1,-,CASSYLAGETQYF,TGCGCCAGCAGCTACTTAGCAGGCGAGACCCAGTACTTC
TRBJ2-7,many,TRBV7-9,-,CASRPNRDEQYF,TGTGCCAGCAGACCAAACAGGGATGAGCAGTACTTC
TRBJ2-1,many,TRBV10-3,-,CATMARGRESSYNEQFF,TGTGCCACCATGGCCCGGGGACGGGAGAGCTCCTACAATGAGCAGTTCTTC
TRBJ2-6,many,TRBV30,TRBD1,CALSWGQGKGGANVLTF,TGTGCCCTAAGTTGGGGACAGGGGAAAGGTGGGGCCAACGTCCTGACTTTC
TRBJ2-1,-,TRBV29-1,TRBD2,CSVATSGSYNEQFF,TGCAGCGTCGCGACTAGCGGGAGCTACAATGAGCAGTTCTTC
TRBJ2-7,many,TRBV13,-,CASSAGTSREQYF,TGTGCCAGCAGCGCGGGGACGTCGCGCGAGCAGTACTTC
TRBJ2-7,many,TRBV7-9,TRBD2,CASSLLAAPYEQYF,TGTGCCAGCAGCTTACTAGCGGCCCCCTACGAGCAGTACTTC
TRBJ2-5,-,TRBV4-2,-,CASSRVQGRQETQYF,TGTGCCAGCAGCCGCGTTCAGGGTAGACAAGAGACCCAGTACTTC
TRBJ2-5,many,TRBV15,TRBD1,CATSSLDRGRKETQYF,TGTGCCACCAGCAGCCTCGACAGGGGGAGAAAGGAGACCCAGTACTTC
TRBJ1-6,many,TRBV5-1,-,CASSLEPKSPLHF,TGCGCCAGCAGCTTGGAACCGAAGTCACCCCTCCACTTT
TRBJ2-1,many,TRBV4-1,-,CASSQAGAKQFF,TGCGCCAGCAGCCAAGCAGGCGCTAAGCAGTTCTTC
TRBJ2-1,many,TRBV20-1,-,CSARDLGGGEQFF,TGCAGTGCTAGAGATCTTGGCGGAGGTGAGCAGTTCTTC
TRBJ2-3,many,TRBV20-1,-,CSASVSADTQYF,TGCAGTGCTAGTGTCTCGGCAGATACGCAGTATTTT
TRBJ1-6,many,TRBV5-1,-,CASLALWRNSPLHF,TGCGCCAGCCTAGCTCTTTGGAGAAATTCACCCCTCCACTTT
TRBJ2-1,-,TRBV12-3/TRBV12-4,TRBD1,CASSSGTGANEQFF,TGTGCCAGCAGTTCAGGGACAGGAGCAAATGAGCAGTTCTTC
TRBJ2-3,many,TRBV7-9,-,CASTWGQDTQYF,TGTGCCAGCACCTGGGGCCAAGATACGCAGTATTTT
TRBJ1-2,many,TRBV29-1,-,CSVGGLTRGYTF,TGCAGCGTTGGGGGCTTGACGAGAGGCTACACCTTC